The 15 T cell receptor beta chains reported below all come from one sample, sequenced in a study of T cell responses to AZD1222 COVID-19 vaccine. TCRdb keeps only in-frame clones here, not all; method: immunoSEQ multiplex PCR. The sample has 80,000 to 100,000 clones, 70% to 90% seen once; the top ten hold less than 6.5%. Source: peripheral blood, taken 28 days after the second AZD1222 dose. These receptors were obtained from an adult who received the AZD1222 COVID-19 vaccine.

This clone was seen only once. This chain uses TRBV4-2 with TRBJ2-2, with 7 bases matching TRBD2. This CDR3 contains 17 residues. The germline V gene encodes CDR1 LGHNA and CDR2 YNFKEQ. Trimming removed 0 bases from V and 0 bases from J; junction bases left unmatched: 4. The CDR3 sequence: CASSQEAGDANTGELFF. CDR3 DNA: TGTGCCAGCAGCCAAGAGGCGGGAGACGCGAACACCGGGGAGCTGTTTTTT.

The chain is built from TRBV30 and TRBJ1-2; TRBD1 might be the D (5 bases). The germline gives CDR1 GTSNPN, CDR2 SVGIG (reference sequence). The CDR3 is 14 residues long. V was pared by 3 bases and J by 8 bases, with 19 bases between. This CDR3 reads CAWSRQTPLTGYTF. DNA for the CDR3: TGTGCCTGGAGCCGACAGACCCCGCTAACGGGCTACACCTTC.

The chain joins TRBV21-1 to TRBJ2-4; TRBD1 reflects the table's D call only, with no check against the DNA. TRBV21-1 is classified as a pseudogene. There are 17 residues in the CDR3. CDR3: CASSNLAGVMTKNIQYF. The CDR3 region has the DNA TGTGCCAGCAGCAATCTCGCAGGGGTCATGACCAAAAACATTCAGTACTTC.

This clone came up once. The chain is built from TRBV6-5 and TRBJ1-4; 12 bases are a match to TRBD1. The CDR3 totals 14 residues. CDR1 is MNHEY and CDR2 is SVGAGI in the germline V gene. The J segment lost 9 bases and the V segment lost 6 bases, leaving 5 bases of the junction unmatched. For the CDR3, the DNA is TGTGCCAGCAGGGGACAGGGGGCAAATCAAAAACTGTTTTTT. It yields the protein CASRGQGANQKLFF.

The rearrangement joins TRBV6-5 to TRBJ1-3; weak D call: TRBD1 (5 bases). The V gene's germline CDR1 is MNHEY and CDR2 SVGAGI. The CDR3 contains 14 residues. Trimming left V 6 bases short and J 0 bases short, with 9 bases between. The CDR3 sequence is CASSGGNSGNTIYF. The CDR3 bases are TGTGCCAGCAGCGGGGGAAACTCTGGAAACACCATATATTTT.

This clone occurred once. This rearrangement joins TRBV5-5 to TRBJ1-1; tentative D call: TRBD1 (6 bases). The CDR3 contains 15 residues. CDR1 is SGHKS and CDR2 is YYEKEE in the germline V gene (reference sequence). Trimming took 6 bases from V and 0 from J, leaving 15 bases between them. The CDR3 here is CASTWGAGMNTEAFF. The CDR3 nucleotides are TGTGCCAGCACCTGGGGGGCAGGGATGAACACTGAAGCTTTCTTT.

This sequence joins TRBV2 and TRBJ2-3; D is unresolved. The CDR3 covers 14 residues. Germline CDR1 SNHLY, CDR2 FYNNEI. Deletions cut 2 bases from V and 2 bases from J, with 8 bases between. Written as DNA, the CDR3 is TGTGCCAGCAGTGAAAAACTCACCACAGATACGCAGTATTTT. This translates into CASSEKLTTDTQYF.

The chain is built from TRBV7-9 and TRBJ1-2; D possibly corresponds to TRBD1 (5 bases). Germline V gene lookup returns CDR1 SEHNR and CDR2 FQNEAQ (reference sequence). This CDR3 contains 16 residues. Trimming cost V 5 bases and J 0 bases, with 16 bases left between them. In nucleotides, the CDR3 is TGTGCCAGCAGCGCAGCGGCCGGGGCTGCTAACTATGGCTACACCTTC. The encoded protein is CASSAAAGAANYGYTF. The full variable domain, its missing parts supplied by reference TRBV7-9 and TRBJ1-2, is DTGVSQNPRHKITKRGQNVTFRCDPISEHNRLYWYRQTLGQGPEFLTYFQNEAQLEKSRLLSDRFSAERPKGSFSTLEIQRTEQGDSAMYLCASSAAAGAANYGYTFGSGTRLTVV.

The chain recombines TRBV28 with TRBJ1-1, with TRBD1 as a possible D gene (5 bases). The CDR3 runs to 13 residues. Trimming removed 7 bases from V and 7 bases from J, with 16 bases in between. The germline CDR1 and CDR2 sequences are MDHEN and SYDVKM. Written as DNA, the CDR3 is TGTGCCAGCAACCCGGCGGGGCGCGGTGAAGCTTTCTTT. Residues: CASNPAGRGEAFF. The full variable domain, rest sourced from reference TRBV28 and TRBJ1-1, is DVKVTQSSRYLVKRTGEKVFLECVQDMDHENMFWYRQDPGLGLRLIYFSYDVKMKEKGDIPEGYSVSREKKERFSLILESASTNQTSMYLCASNPAGRGEAFFGQGTRLTVV.

The chain uses TRBV19 and TRBJ1-5; D is uncertain. The germline CDR1 and CDR2 sequences are LNHDA and SQIVND (reference sequence). This CDR3 spans 14 amino acids. Trimming removed 7 bases at V and 9 bases at J, with 19 bases between. The CDR3 DNA is TGTGCCAGTAACATAGGTTCATCGTCGTGGCCCCAGCATTTT. This gives the protein CASNIGSSSWPQHF.

The CDR3 sequence is CATSRGTGGNDSPLHF. The CDR3 DNA sequence: TGTGCCACCAGCAGAGGGACAGGGGGTAATGATTCACCCCTCCACTTT. The chain combines TRBV15 with TRBJ1-6; 10 bases match TRBD1. With V trimmed by 1 base and J by 8 bases, 5 bases remained unmatched. Germline V lookup: CDR1 LNHNV, CDR2 YYDKDF (reference sequence). CDR3 size: 16 residues.

This chain connects TRBV3-1 (or the pseudogene TRBV3-2) to TRBJ1-4; tentatively, D is TRBD1 (5 bases). V was clipped by 8 bases and J by 7 bases, with 14 bases between them. CDR1 and CDR2 (germline): LGHDT, YNNKEL (reference sequence). The CDR3 consists of 13 residues. The CDR3 DNA follows: TGTGCCAGCCGTCAGGGTGGAGGTGAAAAACTGTTTTTT. It is translated as CASRQGGGEKLFF.

This clone has a handful of counts. The chain recombines TRBV28 with TRBJ1-1; D remains unclear. The CDR3 is 13 residues long. CDR1 is MDHEN and CDR2 is SYDVKM in the germline V gene. V was pared by 7 bases and J by 4 bases, with 13 bases between. As DNA, the CDR3 is TGTGCCAGCACCCTAGTTGGCGGCACTGAAGCTTTCTTT. This sequence encodes CASTLVGGTEAFF.

This clone has only a few counts. The junction differs from germline at one of its ends, possibly a read error. The V and J genes are TRBV5-6 and TRBJ1-4, with 7 bases matching TRBD1. Germline V gene data show CDR1 as SGHDT and CDR2 as YYEEEE. CDR3 length: 13 residues. The CDR3 nucleotides read TGTGCCAGCAGCCACGGACAGGTCCCCCAAGCGGATTTT. Its protein is CASSHGQVPQADF.

The V gene is TRBV15, the J gene TRBJ1-2, with D possibly TRBD1 on 5 matching bases. This CDR3 region has 13 residues. From germline, CDR1 is LNHNV and CDR2 YYDKDF (reference sequence). V gave up 1 base and J gave up 4 bases, with 7 bases separating them. CDR3 region: CATSRGDVYGYTF. The CDR3 DNA reads TGTGCCACCAGCAGAGGGGACGTCTATGGCTACACCTTC.